Below are 30 T cell receptor beta chains sequenced from a single sample in a study of blood T cell repertoires in COVID-19. Using immunoSEQ multiplex PCR, the repertoire was profiled, and TCRdb retains in-frame clones only, with some absent. The sample gives about 240,000 clones, around 83% of which show up once; around 12% is in the top ten. Sequenced sample: peripheral blood. The receptors were sampled from a woman aged 55-70 years with active or convalescent COVID-19.

The chain links TRBV2 to TRBJ1-6; TRBD1 agrees at 8 bases. The CDR3 contains 15 residues. The V segment lost 2 bases and the J segment 10 bases; nucleotides outside the gene matches: 7. Germline lookup yields CDR1 SNHLY and CDR2 FYNNEI. As DNA, the CDR3 is TGTGCCAGCAGTGAATTGAGTCAGGGGGCGTCACCCCTCCACTTT. Its protein product is CASSELSQGASPLHF. Filled out from reference TRBV2 and TRBJ1-6, the complete variable domain reads EPEVTQTPSHQVTQMGQEVILRCVPISNHLYFYWYRQILGQKVEFLVSFYNNEISEKSEIFDDQFSVERPDGSNFTLKIRSTKLEDSAMYFCASSELSQGASPLHFGNGTRLTVT.

CDR3 nucleotides: TGTGCCAGCAGTTTAATGGGGAGAGATACGCAGTATTTT. This codes for CASSLMGRDTQYF. The chain couples TRBV12-3 or TRBV12-4 to TRBJ2-3, with a tentative D call TRBD2 (5 bases). Deletions cut 2 bases from V and 5 bases from J, with 8 bases between. The length of the CDR3 is 13 residues.

This clone was picked up a small number of times. The sample holds other DNA sequences that translate to the same CDR3. V gene TRBV9 combines with J gene TRBJ2-3; D gene ambiguous. Germline V lookup: CDR1 SGDLS, CDR2 YYNGEE. Trimming cost V 2 bases and J 0 bases, with 4 bases left between them. This CDR3 comprises 13 residues. The CDR3 sequence: CASSVRSTDTQYF. DNA for the CDR3: TGTGCCAGCAGCGTTAGAAGCACAGATACGCAGTATTTT. Full variable domain (rest looked up from reference TRBV9 and TRBJ2-3): DSGVTQTPKHLITATGQRVTLRCSPRSGDLSVYWYQQSLDQGLQFLIQYYNGEERAKGNILERFSAQQFPDLHSELNLSSLELGDSALYFCASSVRSTDTQYFGPGTRLTVL.

V usage is TRBV4-1 and J usage is TRBJ1-1; 8 nucleotides line up with TRBD1. Germline CDR1 and CDR2: MGHRA and YSYEKL. The CDR3 extends over 15 amino acids. V dropped 0 bases and J dropped 4; count of bases not matched to a gene: 4. In DNA, the CDR3 is TGCGCCAGCAGCCAAGATGGTACAGGGGGCACTGAAGCTTTCTTT. Amino acids: CASSQDGTGGTEAFF.

On this clone itself: Possible read error: a much larger clone is one base away. Other nucleotide sequences from this sample produce the same CDR3. The chain employs TRBV7-3 and TRBJ2-1; the D gene is possibly TRBD1 (7 bases). CDR3 length: 15 residues. Germline-derived CDR1 and CDR2 are SGHTA and FQGTGA. CDR3 in amino acids: CASSARGAGHNEQFF. Here the CDR3 DNA reads TGCGCCAGCAGCGCCAGGGGGGCGGGACACAATGAGCAGTTCTTC.

J is TRBJ1-5 and V is TRBV30; D is unclear. Trimming removed 8 bases at V and 4 bases at J, with 12 bases between. The CDR3 contains 12 residues. Per germline, CDR1 GTSNPN and CDR2 SVGIG (reference sequence). The CDR3 DNA sequence: TGTGCCGGAGGGTTTGGGAATCAGCCCCAGCATTTT. Its translation: CAGGFGNQPQHF.

V usage is TRBV2 and J usage is TRBJ1-5; 10 bases agree with TRBD1. J lost 10 bases, V lost 1 base, and 1 base had no gene match. Germline V gene lookup returns CDR1 SNHLY and CDR2 FYNNEI. This CDR3 has 13 residues. The CDR3 DNA sequence: TGTGCCAGCAGTGAAGGGACAGGGGGTCCCCAGCATTTT. Translation gives CASSEGTGGPQHF.

This clone was detected only once. The genes are TRBV7-2 and TRBJ2-5; 9 bases align to TRBD1. This CDR3 is built from 13 residues. Trimming took 8 bases from V and 5 from J; bases not matched to a gene: 6. Germline V gene lookup returns CDR1 SGHTA and CDR2 FQGNSA. CDR3 region: CASLVDRGETQYF. In DNA, the CDR3 is TGTGCCAGCTTAGTCGACAGGGGGGAGACCCAGTACTTC.

This clone was observed once. The gene calls are TRBV2 and TRBJ1-2; 7 nucleotides line up with TRBD1. V lost 7 bases, J lost 13 bases, and 12 bases stayed unmatched. Germline-derived CDR1 and CDR2 are SNHLY and FYNNEI. The CDR3 sequence is 12 residues long. The CDR3 region is CASNTGDKASTF. The DNA for the CDR3 is TGTGCCAGCAACACAGGGGATAAGGCTAGCACCTTC.

The table lists this clone with a count of one. This rearrangement joins TRBV7-9 to TRBJ1-1; a weak D match, TRBD1 (5 bases). Per germline, CDR1 SEHNR and CDR2 FQNEAQ (reference sequence). This CDR3 contains 14 residues. V was clipped by 5 bases and J by 6 bases, with 16 bases between them. CDR3 in DNA: TGTGCCAGCAGCAAAACCGGGGGTTCGGCTGAAGCTTTCTTT. This translates into CASSKTGGSAEAFF.

The chain is built from TRBV15 and TRBJ2-7; 9 bases map to TRBD1. Germline V lookup: CDR1 LNHNV, CDR2 YYDKDF (reference sequence). V shed 4 bases, J shed 2 bases, and the junction held 9 bases outside the gene matches. The CDR3 has 16 amino acids. The CDR3 coding sequence is TGTGCCACCAGCAAGATGGGAGGGACAGGGCCCTACGAGCAGTACTTC. It specifies CATSKMGGTGPYEQYF.

The rearrangement links TRBV10-3 to TRBJ2-7; no firm D call. CDR1 is ENHRY and CDR2 is SYGVKD in the germline V gene. This CDR3 is 13 amino acids long. Trimming took 3 bases from V and 3 from J, leaving 9 bases between them. CDR3 amino acids: CAISDRLVYEQYF. The CDR3 bases are TGTGCCATCAGTGACAGGTTAGTCTACGAGCAGTACTTC.

The V call is TRBV7-2, the J call TRBJ1-1; 9 nucleotides match TRBD1. CDR3 length: 17 residues. Per the germline V gene, CDR1 is SGHTA and CDR2 is FQGNSA. V lost 0 bases to trimming and J lost 5 bases; unmatched junction nucleotides: 10. The CDR3: CASSLAGTGRKRTEAFF. The CDR3 DNA reads as TGTGCCAGCAGCTTAGCAGGGACAGGGAGGAAGAGAACTGAAGCTTTCTTT.

The CDR3 protein is CASSLAGGNTGELFF. The CDR3 DNA reads as TGTGCCAGCAGCTTAGCAGGGGGTAACACCGGGGAGCTGTTTTTT. The chain uses TRBV7-8 and TRBJ2-2; D is perhaps TRBD1 (6 bases). The CDR3 length is 15 residues. Between the trimmed V and J ends, which lost 0 bases and 2 bases, there was a span of 7 bases. The germline V gene encodes CDR1 SGHVS and CDR2 FQNEAQ. Combining the CDR3 with reference TRBV7-8 and TRBJ2-2 gives the whole variable domain GAGVSQSPRYKVAKRGQDVALRCDPISGHVSLFWYQQALGQGPEFLTYFQNEAQLDKSGLPSDRFFAERPEGSVSTLKIQRTQQEDSAVYLCASSLAGGNTGELFFGEGSRLTVL.

The J gene is TRBJ1-6, the V gene TRBV5-8; maybe TRBD1 (6 bases). This CDR3 is 13 amino acids long. Per the germline V gene, CDR1 is SGHTS and CDR2 is YDEGEE. Trimming pared 6 bases from V and 9 bases from J, leaving 13 bases between. CDR3 nucleotides: TGTGCCAGCACCTGGGTGACAGGTTCACCCCTCCACTTT. It specifies CASTWVTGSPLHF.

The chain employs TRBV27 and TRBJ2-1; 8 positions match TRBD2. V lost 7 bases to trimming and J lost 9 bases; unmatched junction nucleotides: 11. Germline values: CDR1 MNHEY, CDR2 SMNVEV (reference sequence). There are 14 residues in the CDR3. The CDR3 DNA is TGTGCCAGCACCTCGGGGGGGCCCCAGCGTGAGCAGTTCTTC. Translating it yields CASTSGGPQREQFF.

The chain joins TRBV2 to TRBJ1-5; D gene uncertain. The CDR3 runs to 14 residues. Germline CDR1 and CDR2: SNHLY and FYNNEI. Trimming cost V 4 bases and J 5 bases, with 12 bases left between them. DNA of the CDR3: TGTGCCAGCAGTGGGGCTCCGAGACATCAGCCCCAGCATTTT. Amino acids: CASSGAPRHQPQHF.

The rearrangement links TRBV3-1 (or the pseudogene TRBV3-2) to TRBJ2-5; 11 bases line up with TRBD1. With V trimmed by 4 bases and J by 4 bases, 5 bases remained unmatched. Germline V gene data show CDR1 as LGHDT and CDR2 as YNNKEL (reference sequence). This CDR3 region has 15 residues. CDR3 protein: CASSRGDRGIETQYF. The CDR3 bases are TGTGCCAGCAGCCGCGGGGACAGGGGGATAGAGACCCAGTACTTC.

The J gene is TRBJ1-2, the V gene TRBV5-1; no firm D call. Trimming removed 5 bases from V and 4 bases from J, with 15 bases in between. Germline values: CDR1 SGHRS, CDR2 YFSETQ. CDR3 length equals 14 residues. The CDR3 nucleotides read TGCGCCAGCAGGCCAGGATCTCGGGGCTATGGCTACACCTTC. This encodes CASRPGSRGYGYTF.

This chain links TRBV24-1 with TRBJ1-5; 7 bases align to TRBD1. J was trimmed by 4 bases and V by 4 bases; bases with no gene match: 12. Germline V CDR1 and CDR2: KGHDR, SFDVKD. CDR3 length equals 17 residues. The CDR3 bases are TGTGCCACCAGTGACACCTTTACAGGGGCCTTTAATCAGCCCCAGCATTTT. Its protein product is CATSDTFTGAFNQPQHF.

The V gene is TRBV28, the J gene TRBJ2-7, with 9 bases fitting TRBD1. V lost 1 base and J lost 8; bases outside the gene matches: 9. Germline values: CDR1 MDHEN, CDR2 SYDVKM. CDR3 length: 15 amino acids. The CDR3 loop reads CASSLYRGQGPQQYF. The CDR3 coding sequence is TGTGCCAGCAGTTTATATCGTGGACAGGGGCCGCAGCAGTACTTC.

A single count supports this clone. The CDR3 coding sequence is TGTGCCAGTAGTATAGAAGGGGGCATGGACAATCAGCCCCAGCATTTT. Protein: CASSIEGGMDNQPQHF. The chain links TRBV19 to TRBJ1-5; 7 nucleotides agree with TRBD1. CDR1 and CDR2 (germline): LNHDA, SQIVND (reference sequence). The V gene end was trimmed by 0 bases and the J gene end by 3 bases; junction bases not matched to a gene: 5. The CDR3 consists of 16 residues.

The genes are TRBV5-6 and TRBJ1-4, with D perhaps matching TRBD1 (6 bases). From germline, CDR1 is SGHDT and CDR2 YYEEEE. The CDR3 consists of 15 residues. The V gene lost 2 bases and the J gene lost 14 bases, with 22 bases spanning the gap. Written as DNA, the CDR3 is TGTGCCAGCAGCTTCGGCCTACAGGGACGGGATGACCTGTTTTTT. Translated, it gives CASSFGLQGRDDLFF.

This clone was picked up a small number of times. The CDR3 protein is CASSQDRGTYGYTF. CDR3 sequence (DNA): TGCGCCAGCAGCCAAGATCGCGGAACCTATGGCTACACCTTC. This chain joins TRBV4-1 and TRBJ1-2, with unresolved D. Germline values: CDR1 MGHRA, CDR2 YSYEKL. The V end lost 0 bases, the J end lost 4 bases, and 9 bases lay between the germline ends. The CDR3 has 14 residues.

This sequence joins TRBV6-5 and TRBJ1-1, with TRBD1 matching 7 bases. V lost 9 bases to trimming and J lost 5 bases; unmatched junction nucleotides: 9. This CDR3 spans 13 amino acids. Per the germline V gene, CDR1 is MNHEY and CDR2 is SVGAGI. The CDR3 here is CASRRDSWTEAFF. CDR3 DNA: TGTGCCAGTCGGCGGGACAGCTGGACTGAAGCTTTCTTT.

This clone appeared once. The rearrangement joins TRBV10-3 to TRBJ2-1; TRBD1 aligns across 8 bases. CDR1 and CDR2 from the germline V gene are ENHRY and SYGVKD. The CDR3 runs 13 residues. V dropped 10 bases and J dropped 0; count of bases not matched to a gene: 2. The CDR3 DNA reads as TGTGCCACCGGACAGGGCTCCTACAATGAGCAGTTCTTC. Its protein product is CATGQGSYNEQFF.

There are many counts of this clone. The genes are TRBV10-3 and TRBJ1-2, with 7 bases fitting TRBD1. Germline lookup yields CDR1 ENHRY and CDR2 SYGVKD. The CDR3 runs to 14 residues. Germline trimming cut 6 bases from V and 3 bases from J; bases unmatched to any gene: 7. In DNA form, the CDR3 reads TGTGCCATCAGCCGGACAGGTGGGGACTATGGCTACACCTTC. Protein sequence: CAISRTGGDYGYTF.

CDR3 DNA sequence: TGTGCCAGCGGGCGGAGGGTCACAGATACGCAGTATTTT. Protein: CASGRRVTDTQYF. The chain couples TRBV6-5 to TRBJ2-3; weak D call: TRBD2 (6 bases). There are 13 residues in the CDR3. The germline V gene has CDR1 MNHEY and CDR2 SVGAGI. Trimming took 8 bases from V and 2 from J, leaving 11 bases between them.

This clone appeared a single time. The chain links TRBV19 to TRBJ1-3; possible D gene TRBD1, 6 bases. The CDR3 covers 17 residues. The V end was cut by 7 bases, the J end by 0 bases, with 19 bases between. Per germline, CDR1 LNHDA and CDR2 SQIVND (reference sequence). CDR3 amino acids: CASTYFPQGTSGNTIYF. The DNA for the CDR3 is TGTGCCAGTACCTATTTTCCGCAGGGGACCTCTGGAAACACCATATATTTT.

The genes are TRBV3-1 (or the pseudogene TRBV3-2) and TRBJ1-5; D ambiguous. CDR1 is LGHDT and CDR2 is YNNKEL in the germline V gene (reference sequence). The CDR3 contains 13 residues. V lost 1 base to trimming and J lost 7 bases, with 8 bases between them. The CDR3 bases are TGTGCCAGCAGCCAAGGGACTAACCAGCCCCAGCATTTT. Translating gives CASSQGTNQPQHF.